The rows below give T cell receptor beta chains drawn from one sample of a study of blood T cell repertoires in COVID-19. Clones were sequenced by immunoSEQ multiplex PCR, and TCRdb holds only the in-frame ones, with some missing. Of under 150,000 clones in the sample, around nine tenths were seen once. The sequenced material came from peripheral blood. These receptors originate from a woman aged 40 to 50 with acute or convalescent COVID-19. The CDR3 runs from the conserved cysteine through the conserved F or W. D genes are given only for firm matches. Not all rows give a size; the values are once, few, many and, for expanded clones, a class.

j_call v_call clone_size d_call cdr3_aa cdr3_nt
TRBJ2-2 TRBV9 NA TRBD2 CASSVDPLFVAGGQIGELFF TGTGCCAGCAGCGTAGACCCCCTTTTTGTCGCGGGGGGGCAAATCGGGGAGCTGTTTTTT
TRBJ2-7 TRBV19 NA NA CASSRDTGSYEQYF TGTGCCAGTAGTAGGGACACCGGCTCCTACGAGCAGTACTTC
TRBJ1-4 TRBV7-9 NA NA CASRQGNNEKLFF TGTGCCAGCAGGCAGGGGAATAATGAAAAACTGTTTTTT
TRBJ1-4 TRBV28 once NA CASSWPGDEKLFF TGTGCCAGCAGTTGGCCGGGGGATGAAAAACTGTTTTTT
TRBJ1-2 TRBV20-1 NA NA CSVDWVTGYTF TGCAGTGTTGACTGGGTCACGGGCTACACCTTC
TRBJ2-1 TRBV11-3 NA TRBD2 CASSVAGTSGGALNEQFF TGTGCCAGCAGCGTCGCCGGGACTAGCGGGGGGGCCCTCAATGAGCAGTTCTTC
TRBJ2-7 TRBV7-2 NA TRBD1 CASSLQGAEQYF TGTGCCAGCAGCTTACAGGGGGCCGAGCAGTACTTC
TRBJ1-2 TRBV6-5 NA TRBD1 CASSYQGGANYGYTF TGTGCCAGCAGTTATCAAGGGGGCGCGAACTATGGCTACACCTTC
TRBJ1-2 TRBV4-2 NA NA CASSQVRDTYGYTF TGTGCCAGCAGCCAAGTGAGGGACACGTACGGCTACACCTTC
TRBJ2-7 TRBV6-2/TRBV6-3 NA NA CASSYLGNRDPLF TGTGCCAGCAGTTACCTGGGAAACAGGGACCCCTTATTC
TRBJ1-5 TRBV6-5 NA NA CASSYGRGPGQPQHF TGTGCCAGCAGTTACGGCAGGGGACCTGGGCAGCCCCAGCATTTT
TRBJ1-2 TRBV5-8 few TRBD1 CASSLDTRGHGYTF TGTGCCAGCAGCTTGGACACCAGGGGGCATGGCTACACCTTC
TRBJ1-1 TRBV5-1 NA NA CASSRVGGQTEAFF TGCGCCAGCAGCCGGGTCGGAGGGCAAACTGAAGCTTTCTTT
TRBJ2-3 TRBV7-3 NA NA CASSLSTDTQYF TGTGCCAGCAGCCTAAGCACAGATACGCAGTATTTT
TRBJ1-3 TRBV18 NA TRBD1 CASSPPTGQGAGNTIYF TGTGCCAGCTCACCACCTACGGGACAGGGGGCTGGAAACACCATATATTTT
TRBJ1-5 TRBV5-4 NA NA CASSLGSGSNQPQHF TGTGCCAGCAGCTTGGGGTCGGGGAGCAATCAGCCCCAGCATTTT
TRBJ1-6 TRBV5-8 NA TRBD1 CASSGINRGQSYNSPLHF TGTGCCAGCAGCGGGATTAACAGGGGGCAGTCCTATAATTCACCCCTCCACTTT